Below, one TCR beta chain is given with its context. The data are from a study of shared clonotypes between healthy human individuals. The method was immunoSEQ multiplex PCR; TCRdb's version includes in-frame clones alone and lacks a portion of them. The table includes about 2.4 million clones, roughly 93% detected once. The germline V gene encodes CDR1 SGHTA and CDR2 FQGTGA. Trimming took 0 bases from V and 10 from J, leaving 13 bases between them. The CDR3 contains 14 residues. The rearrangement joins TRBV7-3 to TRBJ2-1, with TRBD1 as a possible D gene (5 bases). The source of this sequence is a man aged 18 to 29 in good health. Some clones in this sample may be carry-over from other donors' samples. The sample consisted of naive CD4+ T cells from PBMCs. Subset indicated: CD45RA+ positively selected. For the CDR3, the DNA is TGTGCCAGCAGCTTAACTAGCAGGGCTGGGGAGCAGTTCTTC. This translates into CASSLTSRAGEQFF.